This T cell receptor beta chain originates from a study of T cell responses to AZD1222 COVID-19 vaccine. Study-level findings and limits: Regions 160-218 and 743-854 dominated among vaccine-associated CD4 TCRs spanning spike.

In regard to this clone: The antigen remains unidentified.

The assay was immunoSEQ multiplex PCR, and TCRdb's table has in-frame clones only and misses some. The sample contains about 150,000 clones, about 93% of which appear only once. Timing groups of about 4 and about 12 weeks for second doses were pooled. The length of the CDR3 is 15 residues. The V and J ends lost 5 bases and 0 bases respectively, with 11 bases between them. Per the germline V gene, CDR1 is PRHDT and CDR2 is FYEKMQ (reference sequence). The gene calls are TRBV13 and TRBJ2-4, with D maybe TRBD2 (5 bases). This TCR was recovered from an adult who received the AZD1222 COVID-19 vaccine. The sequences come from peripheral blood, collected 28 days after the second AZD1222 dose. The CDR3 DNA reads as TGTGCCAGCAGCCTCGGGATTTTAGCCAAAAACATTCAGTACTTC. Amino acids: CASSLGILAKNIQYF. Variable domain in full (rest from reference TRBV13 and TRBJ2-4): AAGVIQSPRHLIKEKRETATLKCYPIPRHDTVYWYQQGPGQDPQFLISFYEKMQSDKGSIPDRFSAQQFSDYHSELNMSSLELGDSALYFCASSLGILAKNIQYFGAGTRLSVL.